Listed below are T cell receptor beta chains from one sample, sequenced in a study of T cells in Graves' hyperthyroidism and ophthalmopathy. Each CDR3 protein is one row after TCRdb ran MiXCR on the multiplex PCR reads. The table shows roughly 330,000 distinct CDR3 sequences, with roughly 17% occurring only once. The sequenced sample was blood. The source is a man aged 30 to 39 with Graves' hyperthyroidism. Both conserved end residues are part of each CDR3. A D gene is named only where the DNA matches it firmly. Where a row states a size, it is once, few, many or the class of an expanded clone; other rows omit it.

TRBJ1-6	-	TRBV20-1	many	TGCAGTGCTAGGGGGGCACAGGGTTTCATTAATTCACCCCTCCACTTT	CSARGAQGFINSPLHF
TRBJ2-1	-	TRBV7-6	-	TGTGCCAGCAGCCTACCCCTTGGGGGGAAACCTTACAATGAGCAGTTCTTC	CASSLPLGGKPYNEQFF
TRBJ2-3	-	TRBV6-1	-	TGTGCCAGCAGTGATATGGGTGGAGATACGCAGTATTTT	CASSDMGGDTQYF
TRBJ1-4	TRBD1	TRBV28	-	TGTGCCAGCAGTCTCTCACAGGGGACTAATGAAAAACTGTTTTTT	CASSLSQGTNEKLFF
TRBJ1-2	-	TRBV20-1	-	TGCAGTGCTAGGAGGACAAACTATGGCTACACCTTC	CSARRTNYGYTF
TRBJ2-3	-	TRBV11-2	many	TGTGCCAGCAGCTTACCTACCGGGACCACGGATACGCAGTATTTT	CASSLPTGTTDTQYF
TRBJ2-1	-	TRBV18	many	TGTGCCAGCTCACCACTTTCCTACAATGAGCAGTTCTTC	CASSPLSYNEQFF
TRBJ2-7	-	TRBV19	-	TGTGCCAGTAGCCGGAGCGCTCCGGGACATTCCACCTACGAGCAGTACTTC	CASSRSAPGHSTYEQYF
TRBJ2-3	TRBD2	TRBV5-1	many	TGCGCCAGCAGCATGACTAGCGGGACAGATACGCAGTATTTT	CASSMTSGTDTQYF
TRBJ1-1	-	TRBV30	many	TGTGCCTGGAGTGAACCTTCGACAGACTCGAACACTGAAGCTTTCTTT	CAWSEPSTDSNTEAFF
TRBJ2-1	-	TRBV29-1	many	TGCAGCGTTGACTGGCAGGGGCATCCCTACAATGAGCAGTTCTTC	CSVDWQGHPYNEQFF
TRBJ1-5	TRBD1	TRBV7-9	many	TGTGCCAGCAGCTCCCAGGGGGACCAGCCCCAGCATTTT	CASSSQGDQPQHF
TRBJ1-2	TRBD1	TRBV20-1	few	TGCAGTGCTAGAGATCAGGGACAGGGGAGCTATGGCTACACCTTC	CSARDQGQGSYGYTF
TRBJ2-7	TRBD1	TRBV7-9	many	TGTGCCAGCAGCCCCAGCAAGGTTGGGGACAGGCTTCCTTTTATCACCTACGAGCAGTACTTC	CASSPSKVGDRLPFITYEQYF
TRBJ2-1	-	TRBV12-3/TRBV12-4	few	TGTGCCAGCAGTTTAGTCCGCAACTCCTACAATGAGCAGTTCTTC	CASSLVRNSYNEQFF
TRBJ2-1	-	TRBV9	-	TGTGCCAGCAGCACCACCAATGAGCAGTTCTTC	CASSTTNEQFF
TRBJ2-5	-	TRBV28	many	TGTGCCAGCATTGGTAGGGGGTCCCAGTACTTC	CASIGRGSQYF
TRBJ1-5	-	TRBV29-1	few	TGCAGCGTTGCTGAATCGCGGACAGCAAGCAATCAGCCCCAGCATTTT	CSVAESRTASNQPQHF
TRBJ2-1	-	TRBV3-1	many	TGTGCCAGCAGCCAAGACTCGGCCCGAGGGGAGCAGTTCTTC	CASSQDSARGEQFF
TRBJ2-4	-	TRBV2	many	TGTGCCAGCAGTCGTCTTGCAGGTTTACAAGGAAACATTCAGTACTTC	CASSRLAGLQGNIQYF
TRBJ2-1	-	TRBV29-1	many	TGCAGCGTATTCGGGAGCTCCTACAATGAGCAGTTCTTC	CSVFGSSYNEQFF
TRBJ1-2	-	TRBV24-1	-	TGTGCCACCAGTGATTTGGGCGGCTATGGCTACACCTTC	CATSDLGGYGYTF
TRBJ2-2	-	TRBV20-1	-	TGCAGTGCTACCAGGGGCGGGAGTGGAACCGGGGAGCTGTTTTTT	CSATRGGSGTGELFF
TRBJ2-7	-	TRBV27	many	TGTGCCAGCAGTTTATCTAAAGTCAAATACGAGCAGTACTTC	CASSLSKVKYEQYF
TRBJ2-1	TRBD1	TRBV6-1	-	TGTGCCAGCAGTGAATCTCAAGCAGGGGGCGGAGTAGTCAATGAGCAGTTCTTC	CASSESQAGGGVVNEQFF
TRBJ1-1	-	TRBV7-6	many	TGTGCCAGCAGCCCCGGGGGGGTTGAAGCTTTCTTT	CASSPGGVEAFF
TRBJ1-5	TRBD1	TRBV11-2	many	TGTGCCAGCAGCCCGGGACAGGGAAGCAATCAGCCCCAGCATTTT	CASSPGQGSNQPQHF
TRBJ2-1	TRBD1	TRBV13	-	TGTGCCAGCAGCTTAAATGGGGACAGGGGCGATGAGCAGTTCTTC	CASSLNGDRGDEQFF
TRBJ2-1	-	TRBV25-1	many	TGTGCCAGCAGGGCGTCTTTCAGCGGGGAGCAGTTCTTC	CASRASFSGEQFF
TRBJ2-1	TRBD2	TRBV6-2/TRBV6-3	many	TGTGCCAGCAGACCAGTTAGCGGGGGAGGGTTAAATGAGCAGTTCTTC	CASRPVSGGGLNEQFF
TRBJ1-3	-	TRBV13	once	TGTGCCAGCAGCCTAAGACTGGAAAACACCATATATTTT	CASSLRLENTIYF